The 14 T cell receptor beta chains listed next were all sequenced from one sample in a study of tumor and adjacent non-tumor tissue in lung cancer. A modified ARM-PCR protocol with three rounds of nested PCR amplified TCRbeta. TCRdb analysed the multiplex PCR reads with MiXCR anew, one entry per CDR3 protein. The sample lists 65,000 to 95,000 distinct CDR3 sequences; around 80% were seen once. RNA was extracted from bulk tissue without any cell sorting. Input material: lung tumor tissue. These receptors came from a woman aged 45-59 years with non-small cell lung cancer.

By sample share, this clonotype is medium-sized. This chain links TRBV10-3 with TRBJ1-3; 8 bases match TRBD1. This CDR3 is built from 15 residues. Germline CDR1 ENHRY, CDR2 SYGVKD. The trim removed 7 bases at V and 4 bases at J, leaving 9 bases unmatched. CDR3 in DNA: TGTGCCATCACCGACAGGGGATCTTCCGGAAACACCATATATTTT. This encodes CAITDRGSSGNTIYF.

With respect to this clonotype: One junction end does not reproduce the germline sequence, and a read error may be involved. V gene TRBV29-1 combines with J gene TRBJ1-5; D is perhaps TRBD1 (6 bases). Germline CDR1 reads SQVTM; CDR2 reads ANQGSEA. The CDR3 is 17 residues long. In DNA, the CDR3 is TGCTACGTTGAATGGTTCGGGCTCGCGACAGGAAATCAGCCCCAGCGTTTT. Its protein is CYVEWFGLATGNQPQRF.

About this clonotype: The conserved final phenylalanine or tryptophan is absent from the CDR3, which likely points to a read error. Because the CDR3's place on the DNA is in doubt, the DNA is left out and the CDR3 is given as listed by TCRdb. CDR3 region: CSARDNEQNIHYL. The gene calls are TRBV29-1 and TRBJ2-4. The CDR3 is 13 amino acids in total, end residues counted. The germline V gene encodes CDR1 SQVTM and CDR2 ANQGSEA.

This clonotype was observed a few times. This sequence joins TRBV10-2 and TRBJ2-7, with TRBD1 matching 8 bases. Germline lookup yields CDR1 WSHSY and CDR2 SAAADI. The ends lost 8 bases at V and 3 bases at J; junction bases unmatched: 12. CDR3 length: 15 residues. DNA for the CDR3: TGCGCCAGCGGGAGGACAGGGTCTAAGAGCTACGAGCAGTACTTC. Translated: CASGRTGSKSYEQYF.

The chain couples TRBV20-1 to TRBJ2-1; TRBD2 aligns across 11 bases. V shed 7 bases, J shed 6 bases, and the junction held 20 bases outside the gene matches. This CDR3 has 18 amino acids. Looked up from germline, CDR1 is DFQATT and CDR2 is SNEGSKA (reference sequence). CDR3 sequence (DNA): TGCAGTGTTACAGATGGTACTAGCGGGAGAACGAGGGGCAATGAGCAGTTCTTC. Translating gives CSVTDGTSGRTRGNEQFF.

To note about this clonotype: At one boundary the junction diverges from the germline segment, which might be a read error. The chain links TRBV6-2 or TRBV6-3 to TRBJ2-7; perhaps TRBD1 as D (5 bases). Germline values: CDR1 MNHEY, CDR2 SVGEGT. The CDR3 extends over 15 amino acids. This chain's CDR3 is CASSSYGHGGNEQYF. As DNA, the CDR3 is TGTGCCAGTAGTTCCTATGGACATGGTGGAAACGAGCAGTACTTC.

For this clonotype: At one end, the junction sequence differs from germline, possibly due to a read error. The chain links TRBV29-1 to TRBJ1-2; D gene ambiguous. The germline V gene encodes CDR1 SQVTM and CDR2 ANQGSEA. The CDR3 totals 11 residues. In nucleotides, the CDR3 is TGCGGCGTGGCAGGATTCTATGGCTACATCTTC. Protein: CGVAGFYGYIF.

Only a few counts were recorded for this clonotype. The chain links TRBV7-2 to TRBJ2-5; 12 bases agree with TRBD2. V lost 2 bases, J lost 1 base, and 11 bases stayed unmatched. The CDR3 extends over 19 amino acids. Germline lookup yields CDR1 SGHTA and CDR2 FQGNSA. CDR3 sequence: CASSLRPGTSGYPQETQYF. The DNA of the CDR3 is TGTGCCAGCAGCTTAAGGCCAGGGACTAGCGGGTATCCCCAAGAGACCCAGTACTTC. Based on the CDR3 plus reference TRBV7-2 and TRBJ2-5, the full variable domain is GAGVSQSPSNKVTEKGKDVELRCDPISGHTALYWYRQSLGQGLEFLIYFQGNSAPDKSGLPSDRFSAERTGGSVSTLTIQRTQQEDSAVYLCASSLRPGTSGYPQETQYFGPGTRLLVL.

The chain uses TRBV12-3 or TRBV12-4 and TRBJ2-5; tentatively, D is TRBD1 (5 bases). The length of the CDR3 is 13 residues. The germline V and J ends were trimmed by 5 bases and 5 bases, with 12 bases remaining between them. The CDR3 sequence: CASSPGHVETQYF. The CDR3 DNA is TGTGCCAGCAGTCCTGGACATGTTGAGACCCAGTACTTC.

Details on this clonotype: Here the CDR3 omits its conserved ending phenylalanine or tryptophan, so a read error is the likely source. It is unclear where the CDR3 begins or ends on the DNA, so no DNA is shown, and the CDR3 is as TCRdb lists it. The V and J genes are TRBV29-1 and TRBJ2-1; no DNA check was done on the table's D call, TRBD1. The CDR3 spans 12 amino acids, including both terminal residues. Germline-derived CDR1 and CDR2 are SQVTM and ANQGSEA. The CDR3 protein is CSVEEPYPTGIL.

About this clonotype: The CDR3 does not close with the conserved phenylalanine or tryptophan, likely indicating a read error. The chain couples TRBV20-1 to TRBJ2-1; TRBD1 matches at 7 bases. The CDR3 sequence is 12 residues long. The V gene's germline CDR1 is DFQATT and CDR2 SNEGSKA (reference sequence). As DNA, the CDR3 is TGCAGCGCTGGTGGGACAGCAAATGAGCAGTTCTAC. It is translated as CSAGGTANEQFY.

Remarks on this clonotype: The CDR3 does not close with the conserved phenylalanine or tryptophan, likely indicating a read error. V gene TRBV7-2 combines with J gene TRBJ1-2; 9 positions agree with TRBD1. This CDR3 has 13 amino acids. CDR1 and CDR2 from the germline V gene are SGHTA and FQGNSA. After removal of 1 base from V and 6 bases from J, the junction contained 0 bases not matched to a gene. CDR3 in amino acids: CASSLGTGDGYTL. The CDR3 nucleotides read TGTGCCAGCAGCTTAGGGACAGGGGATGGCTACACCTTA.

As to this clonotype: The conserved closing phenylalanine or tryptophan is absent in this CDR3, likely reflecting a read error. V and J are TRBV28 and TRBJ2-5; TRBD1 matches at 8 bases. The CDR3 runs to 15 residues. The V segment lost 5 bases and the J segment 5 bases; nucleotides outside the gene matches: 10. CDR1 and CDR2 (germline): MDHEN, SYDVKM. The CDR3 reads CASSPSGTGEETQYC. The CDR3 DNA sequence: TGTGCCAGCAGTCCGTCCGGGACAGGAGAGGAGACCCAGTACTGC.

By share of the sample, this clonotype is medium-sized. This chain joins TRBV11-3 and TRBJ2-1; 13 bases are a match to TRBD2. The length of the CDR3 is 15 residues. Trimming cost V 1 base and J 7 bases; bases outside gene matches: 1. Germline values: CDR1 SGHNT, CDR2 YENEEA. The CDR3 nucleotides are TGTGCCAGCAGCTTAGGGACTAGCGGGAGAAATGAGCAGTTCTTC. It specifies CASSLGTSGRNEQFF.